The 22 T cell receptor beta chains below all came from one sample that was sequenced in a study of regulatory T cells. Findings and limits, study-wide: Hydrophobic residues at CDR3 positions 6 and 7 were enriched in conventional CD4+ T cells of CD3G-deficient patients.

No cognate antigen is known for these TCRs. Amplification used 52 TRBV primers and 13 TRBJ primers. Sequencing used immunoSEQ multiplex PCR; TCRdb keeps in-frame clones, though not all of them. The sample contains about 35,000 clones, 75% to 90% of which appear only once. The specimen was conventional CD4+ T cells sorted from blood. The source of these receptors is a person aged 18 to 30 with CD3G deficiency.

This clone occurred once. The chain combines TRBV28 with TRBJ2-1; D might be TRBD2 (6 bases). Germline V CDR1 and CDR2: MDHEN, SYDVKM. V shed 10 bases and J shed 5 bases, with 18 bases lying between them. This CDR3 spans 14 amino acids. CDR3 coding DNA: TGTGCCACCGGTCCGACGGGAGCAAACAATGAGCAGTTCTTC. This translates into CATGPTGANNEQFF.

The chain has TRBV18 and TRBJ2-7; D remains unclear. This CDR3 spans 13 amino acids. Germline CDR1 and CDR2: KGHSH and LQKENI. Deletions cut 6 bases from V and 6 bases from J, with 15 bases between. The CDR3 nucleotides are TGTGCCAGCTCCCCGAGCCTACATGGCGAGCAGTACTTC. Protein sequence: CASSPSLHGEQYF.

This clone was counted only a few times. The chain employs TRBV19 and TRBJ2-4; D not resolved. V shed 5 bases and J shed 6 bases, with 11 bases lying between them. Germline lookup yields CDR1 LNHDA and CDR2 SQIVND (reference sequence). The CDR3 spans 13 residues. Here the CDR3 reads CASSDTLRNIQYF. CDR3 nucleotide sequence: TGTGCCAGTAGTGACACCCTGAGAAACATTCAGTACTTC.

The chain has TRBV5-1 and TRBJ1-1, with D tentatively TRBD1 (5 bases). V dropped 2 bases and J dropped 2 bases, with 10 bases sitting between them. The CDR3 is 14 amino acids. Germline CDR1 SGHRS, CDR2 YFSETQ. This chain's CDR3 is CASSFSGGNTEAFF. As DNA, the CDR3 is TGCGCCAGCAGCTTTTCCGGGGGTAACACTGAAGCTTTCTTT.

The chain combines TRBV7-9 with TRBJ2-1; tentatively, D is TRBD2 (6 bases). There are 13 residues in the CDR3. Germline CDR1 SEHNR, CDR2 FQNEAQ (reference sequence). The V end was cut by 1 base, the J end by 15 bases, with 16 bases between. The CDR3, as DNA: TGTGCCAGCAGCTTAGGTCGGGGGACTGGTTGGTTCTTC. Its translation is CASSLGRGTGWFF.

The chain recombines TRBV28 with TRBJ2-5; D could derive from TRBD1 or TRBD2 (5 bases each). Trimming removed 5 bases at V and 5 bases at J, with 18 bases between. Germline assignment: CDR1 MDHEN and CDR2 SYDVKM. The CDR3 is 15 residues long. The CDR3 is CASSLRSGGAETQYF. The CDR3 region has the DNA TGTGCCAGCAGTCTGAGGTCTGGGGGAGCGGAGACCCAGTACTTC.

This chain joins TRBV19 and TRBJ2-1; no definite D call. The CDR3 is 15 residues long. Deletions cut 3 bases from V and 2 bases from J, with 11 bases between. Germline assignment: CDR1 LNHDA and CDR2 SQIVND (reference sequence). For the CDR3, the DNA is TGTGCCAGTAGTATTGGGCCGGGTACCTACAATGAGCAGTTCTTC. Encoded protein: CASSIGPGTYNEQFF.

This chain joins TRBV19 and TRBJ2-2; D ambiguous. The germline gives CDR1 LNHDA, CDR2 SQIVND (reference sequence). Trimming removed 4 bases at V and 3 bases at J, with 9 bases between. The CDR3 consists of 14 residues. The CDR3 loop reads CASSTRTDTGELFF. Here the CDR3 DNA reads TGTGCCAGTAGTACTCGGACGGACACCGGGGAGCTGTTTTTT.

The V gene is TRBV7-2, the J gene TRBJ2-3; 13 nucleotides line up with TRBD2. Germline CDR1 reads SGHTA; CDR2 reads FQGNSA. This CDR3 is built from 18 residues. V was pared by 5 bases and J by 3 bases, with 11 bases of the junction left unmatched. The CDR3 sequence is CASSLRWTSGSRTDTQYF. CDR3 coding DNA: TGTGCCAGCAGCCTAAGGTGGACTAGCGGGAGTCGGACAGATACGCAGTATTTT.

CDR3 DNA: TGTGCCAGCAGGGGACTAGCGTTAAATACGCAGTATTTT. Translating gives CASRGLALNTQYF. J is TRBJ2-3 and V is TRBV6-1; 10 bases are shared with TRBD2. The CDR3 runs to 13 residues. V was clipped by 6 bases and J by 7 bases; unmatched bases: 4. CDR1 is MNHNS, CDR2 SASEGT, per germline.

The chain employs TRBV6-6 and TRBJ1-2; maybe TRBD1 (6 bases). Germline V gives CDR1 MNHNY, CDR2 SVGAGI (reference sequence). This CDR3 comprises 13 residues. The V end lost 4 bases, the J end lost 6 bases, and 12 bases lay between the germline ends. The CDR3 reads CASSLRGGHGYTF. Here the CDR3 DNA reads TGTGCCAGCAGTTTACGGGGGGGCCATGGCTACACCTTC.

The J gene is TRBJ2-3, the V gene TRBV6-6, with D perhaps matching TRBD1 or TRBD2 (7 bases each). V was pared by 6 bases and J by 5 bases, with 15 bases between. This CDR3 spans 14 amino acids. Germline V gives CDR1 MNHNY, CDR2 SVGAGI (reference sequence). The chain's CDR3 is CASSVRGGGDTQYF. In DNA form, the CDR3 reads TGTGCCAGCAGCGTCAGGGGGGGTGGAGATACGCAGTATTTT.

This clone was seen just once. V and J are TRBV18 and TRBJ1-6; possibly TRBD1 for D (5 bases). This CDR3 contains 15 residues. V was trimmed by 6 bases and J by 6 bases, leaving 15 bases between them. The germline gives CDR1 KGHSH, CDR2 LQKENI. In nucleotides, the CDR3 is TGTGCCAGCTCCGCCTCGCAGGGAGGTAATTCACCCCTCCACTTT. This translates into CASSASQGGNSPLHF.

V is TRBV7-9 and J is TRBJ2-7, with D uncertain. V dropped 5 bases and J dropped 6 bases, with 14 bases sitting between them. Germline V CDR1 and CDR2: SEHNR, FQNEAQ (reference sequence). The length of the CDR3 is 13 residues. CDR3 region: CASSRSEPGEQYF. The CDR3 bases are TGTGCCAGCAGCAGAAGCGAGCCGGGCGAGCAGTACTTC.

V gene TRBV6-1 combines with J gene TRBJ1-2; no clear D. The CDR3 length is 12 residues. The V and J ends lost 5 bases and 2 bases respectively, with 6 bases between them. CDR1 MNHNS and CDR2 SASEGT come from the germline V gene. Written as DNA, the CDR3 is TGTGCCAGCAGTCCGACGAACTATGGCTACACCTTC. As protein: CASSPTNYGYTF.

V is TRBV5-1 and J is TRBJ2-5; maybe TRBD2 (5 bases). The CDR3 is 13 amino acids. Germline V CDR1 and CDR2: SGHRS, YFSETQ. V dropped 0 bases and J dropped 7 bases, with 10 bases sitting between them. The CDR3 loop reads CASSLAEGTTQYF. DNA for the CDR3: TGCGCCAGCAGCTTGGCCGAGGGTACGACCCAGTACTTC.

The CDR3 DNA sequence: TGTGCCAGCAGTGAATTGGCCCGGGATGAGCAGTTCTTC. It is translated as CASSELARDEQFF. This chain uses TRBV6-1 with TRBJ2-1; D is ambiguous. Germline CDR1 reads MNHNS; CDR2 reads SASEGT. The CDR3 runs to 13 residues. The germline V and J ends were trimmed by 2 bases and 8 bases, with 10 bases remaining between them.

This clone was detected once. The chain employs TRBV5-1 and TRBJ1-5, with D unresolved. With 0 bases removed from V and 2 bases from J, the gap between germline ends came to 3 bases. In germline, CDR1 is SGHRS, CDR2 YFSETQ. This CDR3 has 13 residues. The CDR3 protein is CASSLDGNQPQHF. CDR3 sequence (DNA): TGCGCCAGCAGCTTGGACGGCAATCAGCCCCAGCATTTT.

The rearrangement links TRBV28 to TRBJ2-1; no firm D call. V was pared by 6 bases and J by 10 bases, with 13 bases between. Germline loops: CDR1 MDHEN, CDR2 SYDVKM. The CDR3 extends over 12 amino acids. The CDR3 reads CASSTDSYEQFF. The CDR3 DNA is TGTGCCAGCAGCACAGATTCGTACGAGCAGTTCTTC.

The rearrangement joins TRBV6-1 to TRBJ2-2, with D possibly matching TRBD1 (6 bases). V shed 8 bases and J shed 1 base, with 11 bases lying between them. Germline V lookup: CDR1 MNHNS, CDR2 SASEGT. This CDR3 has 14 residues. The CDR3 coding sequence is TGTGCCAGCTGTCAGGGGATGAACACCGGGGAGCTGTTTTTT. Its translation: CASCQGMNTGELFF.

V and J are TRBV7-8 and TRBJ2-7; D tentatively reads TRBD1 or TRBD2 (6 bases each). This CDR3 comprises 14 residues. Germline loops: CDR1 SGHVS, CDR2 FQNEAQ. V was clipped by 5 bases and J by 3 bases, with 14 bases between them. In DNA form, the CDR3 reads TGTGCCAGCAGCCCTGGGGGGCCCCACTACGAGCAGTACTTC. Its protein product is CASSPGGPHYEQYF.

The chain has TRBV6-5 and TRBJ2-3; 9 nucleotides line up with TRBD2. CDR1 is MNHEY and CDR2 is SVGAGI in the germline V gene. The junction had 4 bases not matched to a gene; V was cut back by 0 bases and J by 3 bases. This CDR3 contains 16 residues. CDR3: CASSYSGGGVTDTQYF. DNA for the CDR3: TGTGCCAGCAGTTACTCGGGCGGGGGGGTAACAGATACGCAGTATTTT.